The present TCR beta chain was sequenced within a study of T cells expressing NK-cell markers. Germline V CDR1 and CDR2: GTSNPN, SVGIG (reference sequence). There are 16 residues in the CDR3. TCRdb re-called the 5' RACE reads and gives one entry per CDR3 protein, without DNA. This table holds hundreds of thousands of distinct CDR3 sequences. The specimen sequenced was blood T cells: a sorted CD56 or NKG2C T cell subset, CD4+ or CD8+ T cells, or bulk PBMC T cells (not recorded which). The chain uses TRBV30 and TRBJ1-4. This TCR was sampled from a man between 18 and 35 years old in good health. The CDR3 reads CAWSVHTNGPNEKLFF.